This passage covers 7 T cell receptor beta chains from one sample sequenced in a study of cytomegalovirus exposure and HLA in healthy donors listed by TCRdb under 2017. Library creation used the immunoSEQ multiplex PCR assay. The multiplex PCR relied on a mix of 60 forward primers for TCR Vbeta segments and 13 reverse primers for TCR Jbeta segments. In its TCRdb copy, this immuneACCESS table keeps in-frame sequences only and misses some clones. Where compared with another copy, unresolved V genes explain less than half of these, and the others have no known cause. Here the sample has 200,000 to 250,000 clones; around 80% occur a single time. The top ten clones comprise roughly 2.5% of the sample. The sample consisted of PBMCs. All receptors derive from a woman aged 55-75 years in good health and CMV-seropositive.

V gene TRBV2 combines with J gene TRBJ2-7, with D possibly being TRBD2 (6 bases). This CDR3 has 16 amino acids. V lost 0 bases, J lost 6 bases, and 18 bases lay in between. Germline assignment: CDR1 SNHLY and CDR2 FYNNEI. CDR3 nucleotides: TGTGCCAGCAGTGAAGCCGGGACTCCCCGAGTGAGCGAGCAGTACTTC. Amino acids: CASSEAGTPRVSEQYF.

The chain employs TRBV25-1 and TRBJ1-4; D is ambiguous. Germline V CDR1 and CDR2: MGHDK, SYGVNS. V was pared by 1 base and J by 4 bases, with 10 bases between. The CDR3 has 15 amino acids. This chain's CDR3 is CASSESMAYNEKLFF. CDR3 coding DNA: TGTGCCAGCAGTGAATCAATGGCTTATAATGAAAAACTGTTTTTT. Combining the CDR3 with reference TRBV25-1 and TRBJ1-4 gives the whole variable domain EADIYQTPRYLVIGTGKKITLECSQTMGHDKMYWYQQDPGMELHLIHYSYGVNSTEKGDLSSESTVSRIRTEHFPLTLESARPSHTSQYLCASSESMAYNEKLFFGSGTQLSVL.

CDR3 protein: CAWDGSGGNIQYF. The CDR3 DNA follows: TGTGCCTGGGACGGTAGTGGGGGGAACATTCAGTACTTC. V gene TRBV30 combines with J gene TRBJ2-4; a possible D gene is TRBD2 (6 bases). Trimming took 5 bases from V and 7 from J, leaving 15 bases between them. This CDR3 contains 13 residues. Looked up from germline, CDR1 is GTSNPN and CDR2 is SVGIG (reference sequence).

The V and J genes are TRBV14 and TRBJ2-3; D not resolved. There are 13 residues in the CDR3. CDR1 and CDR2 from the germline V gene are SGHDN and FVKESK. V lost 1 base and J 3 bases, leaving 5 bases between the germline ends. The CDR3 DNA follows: TGTGCCAGCAGCCAAGTCGCGACAGATACGCAGTATTTT. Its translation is CASSQVATDTQYF.

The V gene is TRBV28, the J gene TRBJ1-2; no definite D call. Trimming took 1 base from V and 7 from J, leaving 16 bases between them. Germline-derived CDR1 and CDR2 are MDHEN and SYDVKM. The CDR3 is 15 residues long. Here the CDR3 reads CASSLSQTISTGYTF. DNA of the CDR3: TGTGCCAGCAGTTTATCACAGACCATAAGTACTGGCTACACCTTC.

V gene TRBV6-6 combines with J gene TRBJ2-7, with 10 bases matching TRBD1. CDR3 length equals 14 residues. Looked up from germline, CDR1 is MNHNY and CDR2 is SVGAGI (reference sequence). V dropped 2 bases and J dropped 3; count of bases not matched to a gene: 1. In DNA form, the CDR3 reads TGTGCCAGCAGTTACAGGACAGGGGGCTACGAGCAGTACTTC. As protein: CASSYRTGGYEQYF.

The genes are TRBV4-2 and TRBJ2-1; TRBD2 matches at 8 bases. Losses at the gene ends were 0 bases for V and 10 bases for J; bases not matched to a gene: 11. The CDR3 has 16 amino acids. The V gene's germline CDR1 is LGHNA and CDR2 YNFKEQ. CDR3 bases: TGTGCCAGCAGCCAAGATCCAGCGGGAGTGAAAGAAGAGCAGTTCTTC. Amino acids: CASSQDPAGVKEEQFF.